Included here is one T cell receptor (beta chain) sequence, with context. Antigen specificity is unknown. The sample is drawn from a study of CXCR3-negative and CXCR3-positive naive CD8 T cells. Whole-study context: Sequencing yielded 120 million to 150 million TRB reads, roughly 1.5 +/- 0.3 million per library.

Via 5' RACE with UMI labels, TRB cDNA libraries were prepared. TCRdb reanalyzed the 5' RACE reads, giving one entry per CDR3 protein sequence and no DNA. The table gives 75,000 to 100,000 distinct CDR3 sequences; the top ten clones make up 1.5% to 2% of it. Germline CDR1 reads GTSNPN; CDR2 reads SVGIG (reference sequence). The CDR3 length is 13 residues. Study conclusions and caveats: Naive CXCR3-negative cells resembled naive CXCR3-positive cells in TRBV-TRBJ usage; memory cells differed. Against CXCR3-negative naive cells, CXCR3-positive naive cells showed more hydrophobic TRB CDR3s. No difference in surface CD5 was seen between naive subsets, and TCR strength was inferred from TRB CDR3 properties.

The TCR was taken from a human donor in good health. Some clones in this sample may be carry-over from other donors' samples. The rearrangement uses TRBV30 and TRBJ2-2; no DNA is available, so the TRBD1 call from TCRdb remains unchecked. Input material: naive CXCR3- CD8+ T cells from blood. Sample subset: CD45RO-CCR7+CD27+CD95- naive CD8+ T cells lacking CXCR3 (TNR3-). This chain's CDR3 is CASGQGNTGELFF.